The 14 T cell receptor beta chains reported below all come from one sample, sequenced in a study of blood T cell repertoires in COVID-19. Assay: immunoSEQ multiplex PCR; the TCRdb copy retains only in-frame clones and omits some. This table has tens of thousands of clones, around three quarters appearing once. The sequenced sample consisted of peripheral blood. The source of these receptors is a man aged 55 to 70 with active or convalescent COVID-19.

V gene TRBV30 combines with J gene TRBJ1-6, with D possibly being TRBD1 (6 bases). CDR1 and CDR2 from the germline V gene are GTSNPN and SVGIG (reference sequence). This CDR3 contains 13 residues. V lost 4 bases to trimming and J lost 12 bases, with 16 bases between them. The CDR3 loop is CAWTGTSDEPLHF. The CDR3 coding sequence is TGTGCCTGGACCGGGACATCGGACGAACCCCTCCACTTT.

The CDR3, as DNA: TGTGCCAGCCGAAAAACAGGTTTGGGTGGGGCCAACGTCCTGACTTTC. It is translated as CASRKTGLGGANVLTF. The gene calls are TRBV19 and TRBJ2-6; D might be TRBD1 (5 bases). Looked up from germline, CDR1 is LNHDA and CDR2 is SQIVND (reference sequence). This CDR3 spans 16 amino acids. The V end lost 9 bases, the J end lost 3 bases, and 18 bases lay between the germline ends.

The V gene is TRBV30, the J gene TRBJ2-7; D perhaps matches TRBD1 (5 bases). The CDR3 covers 14 residues. The germline CDR1 and CDR2 sequences are GTSNPN and SVGIG (reference sequence). Deletions cut 0 bases from V and 1 base from J, with 10 bases between. This CDR3 is CAWSVKGLSYEQYF. The DNA of the CDR3 is TGTGCCTGGAGTGTAAAGGGGCTTTCCTACGAGCAGTACTTC.

The chain is built from TRBV2 and TRBJ2-7; TRBD1 matches at 7 bases. The CDR3 extends over 14 amino acids. V shed 6 bases and J 1 base; nucleotides not matched to a gene: 6. CDR1 is SNHLY and CDR2 is FYNNEI in the germline V gene. The CDR3 region is CASRPTGLSYEQYF. For the CDR3, the DNA is TGTGCCAGCAGGCCGACAGGGCTTTCCTACGAGCAGTACTTC.

The J gene is TRBJ2-5, the V gene TRBV6-2 or TRBV6-3; D not certain. This CDR3 is built from 13 residues. V was shortened by 3 bases and J by 5 bases, with 10 bases between the two germline ends. Per germline, CDR1 MNHEY and CDR2 SVGEGT. The DNA for the CDR3 is TGTGCCAGCAGTTATGTAGGAGTGGAGACCCAGTACTTC. Protein: CASSYVGVETQYF.

This clone was seen a single time. J is TRBJ1-1 and V is TRBV4-3, with TRBD1 matching over 7 bases. Trimming took 2 bases from V and 4 from J; bases not matched to a gene: 4. CDR1 LGHNA and CDR2 YSLEER come from the germline V gene. This CDR3 region has 14 residues. CDR3 sequence reads: CASSQLSGGTEAFF. CDR3 nucleotides: TGCGCCAGCAGCCAACTTTCAGGGGGCACTGAAGCTTTCTTT.

The sample holds one count of this clone. The CDR3 sequence is CASSDGTGGWNTEAFF. The CDR3, as DNA: TGTGCCAGCAGTGATGGGACAGGGGGCTGGAACACTGAAGCTTTCTTT. This rearrangement joins TRBV2 to TRBJ1-1; 12 bases fit TRBD1. Germline V CDR1 and CDR2: SNHLY, FYNNEI. This CDR3 spans 16 amino acids. With 3 bases clipped from V and 1 base from J, the junction kept 3 bases outside the gene matches.

This chain joins TRBV28 and TRBJ1-2; D call uncertain. Between the trimmed V and J ends, which lost 6 bases and 4 bases, there was a span of 12 bases. Germline lookup yields CDR1 MDHEN and CDR2 SYDVKM. CDR3 length: 13 amino acids. The CDR3 reads CASRPGGGYGYTF. In nucleotides, the CDR3 is TGTGCCAGCAGACCAGGAGGAGGCTATGGCTACACCTTC.

The chain's CDR3 is CASSRHRQMNTEAFF. The DNA for the CDR3 is TGTGCCAGCAGTCGGCACAGGCAGATGAACACTGAAGCTTTCTTT. V is TRBV28 and J is TRBJ1-1; tentative D call: TRBD1 (5 bases). Germline CDR1 and CDR2: MDHEN and SYDVKM. V dropped 5 bases and J dropped 0 bases, with 13 bases sitting between them. The CDR3 runs to 15 residues.

This chain links TRBV27 with TRBJ2-1, with TRBD2 identical over 10 bases. Trimming removed 5 bases from V and 7 bases from J; junction bases left unmatched: 11. The germline gives CDR1 MNHEY, CDR2 SMNVEV (reference sequence). The CDR3 is 16 amino acids. CDR3 amino acids: CASSPISGGPGNEQFF. The CDR3 bases are TGTGCCAGCAGTCCCATTAGCGGGGGGCCGGGGAATGAGCAGTTCTTC.

V and J are TRBV18 and TRBJ1-1; TRBD1 matches at 10 bases. Germline CDR1 and CDR2: KGHSH and LQKENI. The CDR3 contains 15 residues. V trimming: 8 bases; J trimming: 5 bases; junction bases outside the gene matches: 11. The CDR3, as DNA: TGTGCCAGCCAAAAGTCCCGGGACAGGGGTACTGAAGCTTTCTTT. Its protein product is CASQKSRDRGTEAFF.

This clone was observed a few times. The chain carries TRBV5-3 and TRBJ1-1; D is undetermined. TRBV5-3 qualifies as an ORF whose function is uncertain. Trimming removed 0 bases at V and 4 bases at J, with 13 bases between. CDR3 length: 15 residues. In DNA form, the CDR3 reads TGTGCCAGAAGCTTGGTTTCGTGGCAGGTCACTGAAGCTTTCTTT. It codes for CARSLVSWQVTEAFF.

V usage is TRBV19 and J usage is TRBJ2-3; D perhaps matches TRBD1 (5 bases). Trimming left V 2 bases short and J 3 bases short, with 12 bases between. The CDR3 is 15 amino acids. Germline V gives CDR1 LNHDA, CDR2 SQIVND (reference sequence). As DNA, the CDR3 is TGTGCCAGTAGTATAACAGGACCGTCAACAGATACGCAGTATTTT. Translating gives CASSITGPSTDTQYF.

The chain is built from TRBV11-2 and TRBJ1-2, with a tentative D call TRBD1 (6 bases). V lost 3 bases and J lost 4, with 18 bases in between. Germline values: CDR1 SGHAT, CDR2 FQNNGV. This CDR3 is 16 amino acids long. The CDR3 sequence is CASSFPGQRGAYGYTF. CDR3 bases: TGTGCCAGCAGCTTTCCTGGACAGCGGGGAGCCTATGGCTACACCTTC.